This TCR beta chain was observed in a study of cytomegalovirus exposure and HLA in healthy donors (dated by TCRdb to 2016 to 2017). About the investigation overall: In an earlier analysis of 587 of the donors, 276 Gb of sequence data and just under 120 million unique TCR beta sequences from about 190 million T cells were reported. An early release that covered some 630 HLA-typed donors contained about 300 gigabases of sequencing data and tens of millions of unique TCR sequences. Of the 398 genotyped donors, over 65% fell in the genetic ancestry cluster associated with self-reported Caucasian donors. The study aimed to test whether signatures of past pathogen exposure could be identified by cataloging public T cell receptors. Using immunosequencing, the study profiled T cell repertoires from around 680 subjects and related those repertoires to cytomegalovirus serostatus. Besides the first cohort of approximately 710 subjects, a separate validation cohort made up of roughly 120 different subjects was used. To predict cytomegalovirus infection status, the study brought together high-throughput TCR immunosequencing, statistical association of individual TCRs with disease status, and machine learning. A later analysis re-analyzed previously published TCR beta repertoires from roughly 630 donors and added high-resolution HLA genotyping to study TCR occurrence patterns. Rather than drawing on any new phenotypic data, the later analysis identified candidate immune exposures from TCR beta sequences and the way those sequences occurred across donors. In an earlier analysis of roughly 540 of the donors, high-throughput TCR beta sequencing was used to judge whether each TCR beta V gene segment behaved as functional or pseudogenic. Donor age, sex, ethnicity and CMV serostatus were compiled together with the repertoire data. In a later genetic analysis, genome-wide SNP genotypes for about three fifths of the 666 donors were used, and that subset was treated as a discovery cohort. Every discovery cohort repertoire had been produced on one sequencing platform. HLA typing covered class I and class II loci at four-digit resolution. Typing coverage varied by locus: roughly 629-630 donors for A, B, C, DRB1 and DQB1; around 560 for DQA1; nearly 610 for DPA1; roughly 450 for DPB1. Four or five DR-DQ haplotypes were handled as single units for association and clustering because linkage in the cohort was strong. Among roughly 370 genotyped donors of the cohort, an average of approximately 240,000 unique TCR beta nucleotide sequences were sequenced per donor, around 20% of them non-productive. The paper as a whole reports these results and caveats: Compared with the approximately 710-donor mean, donors in an Asian-associated ancestry cluster had fewer N-insertions in productive TCRs, according to a later genetic analysis. A total of about 180 TCR beta chains were listed by the study as associated with cytomegalovirus. In a later analysis, the rate of TCR association differed among HLA loci, with DRB1 alleles having the most associated TCRs and HLA-C alleles having the fewest. Because the 87-base-pair reads could not distinguish some IMGT-functional V segments, including TRBV6-2 and TRBV6-3, those segments were excluded. Most TCR sequences were seen in very few donors, while some public TCRs were found in many individuals. An earlier analysis of around 540 of the donors showed that most TCR beta V segments appeared in productive rearrangements either about 87% or about 30% of the time, which broadly matched IMGT annotations. In a later analysis, several top co-occurrence clusters were reported to appear linked to parvovirus B19, influenza, CMV and Epstein-Barr virus. Most CMV-associated TCR beta chains appeared to be HLA-restricted in a later analysis, and the HLA associations seemed to be driven largely by CMV exposure. Cytomegalovirus status was reported to be diagnosed by the classifier with high specificity and sensitivity in both the original and validation cohorts. At a false discovery rate of 0.05, a later analysis linked under 20,000 TCR beta sequences to specific HLA alleles. Presence/absence analyses assumed roughly uniform sequencing depth across donors, an assumption that may not hold. In vitro tests confirmed that a few of the cytomegalovirus-associated TCR beta chains recognize cytomegalovirus antigens. According to the authors, the approach could potentially be generalized to other disease states and immunological phenotypes. CMV serostatus was the only immune exposure information available for the cohort. Because some donors lacked HLA typing at each locus, the association tests relied only on the typed subset. Because counts were too low, some 16 rarely observed V segments, including chromosome 9 orphons, were excluded from the earlier analysis of a few hundred of the donors. A group of highly shared sequence variants was considered likely to be a technical artifact of the sequencing pipeline. Strong co-occurrence of HLA alleles, especially DR and DQ, made assigning TCR associations to individual alleles difficult. Compared with equally common non-associated chains, HLA-associated TCR beta chains in a later analysis were more clonally expanded and had lower generation probabilities. Correlated functional status among segregating V segments might reflect linkage disequilibrium, but an unknown experimental factor could not be ruled out. A later genetic analysis associated a missense DCLRE1C variant with V-gene and J-gene trimming of TCR beta chains, and an independent cohort replicated the association. A further reported finding was that TCR beta sequences accurately predicted the HLA-A and HLA-B alleles for most subjects in the first cohort. In this cohort, only TCR beta chains were sequenced, and detectable features were limited by the absence of alpha or paired-chain data.

This clone was picked up a small number of times. What antigen it recognizes has not been identified. Base qualities are not at hand, and no much larger clone is one base apart. The library was made by the immunoSEQ multiplex PCR assay. The multiplex PCR relied on a mix of 60 forward primers for TCR Vbeta segments and 13 reverse primers for TCR Jbeta segments. The CDR3 region of rearranged TCR beta genes was amplified from genomic DNA with a multiplex PCR assay. The amplified TCR beta libraries were sequenced on the Illumina HiSeq System as 87-base-pair reads. For the original study's pipeline: A later analysis tallied around 87 million unique TCR beta chains across the 610 or so repertoires, and some 12 million of those chains were shared by two or more donors. To remove PCR and sequencing errors, raw reads were error-corrected and collapsed into unique sequences using a nearest-neighbor algorithm that merged closely related sequences. Alignment of CDR3 sequences to IMGT reference sequences was used to assign V, D and J gene segments. For a sequence to be retained, a match of at least six nucleotides was required to both a V gene segment and a J gene segment. A rearrangement counted as productive if the CDR3 had no stop codons and remained in frame with V and J, and every other rearrangement counted as non-productive. CDR3 was defined according to IMGT convention as the region running from the second conserved V-encoded cysteine to the conserved J-encoded phenylalanine. The earlier analysis of 587 of the donors excluded sequences that lacked an unambiguous match to a single V gene segment. In an earlier analysis of several hundred of the donors, V segments were called functional above 56.7% productive rearrangements and were called segregating when the between-donor standard deviation exceeded 5%. A statistical classification framework was built for diagnosing cytomegalovirus status from the catalog of TCR beta chain sequences. In a later analysis, V and J genes were assigned by comparing TCR nucleotide sequences against IMGT/GENE-DB human TR gene sequences. A later analysis assigned CDR3 sequences and most-parsimonious VDJ recombination scenarios with the TCRdist pipeline. In a later analysis, each TCR beta chain was defined by its CDR3 amino acid sequence together with its V-gene family, and reads lacking a unique V-gene family were excluded. As a way to deal with suspected cross-contamination and a sequencing artifact, a later analysis dropped hundreds of nucleotide sequences that were highly shared and had low generation probability. A later analysis calculated a clonal expansion index for each public chain from normalized within-repertoire ranks of inferred template counts. A later analysis computed generation probabilities with a VDJ recombination model fitted to out-of-frame rearrangements, and checked the results against IGoR. Hypergeometric tests were used in a later analysis to score TCR-TCR, TCR-HLA and TCR-CMV co-occurrence, with a repertoire-size bias correction applied to the TCR pairs. In a later analysis, false discovery rates were estimated by permuting HLA or CMV assignments 20 times. In a later analysis, co-occurring TCRs were grouped using DBSCAN, and TCRdist sequence similarity was added for clustering within HLA-allele-positive subsets. For co-occurrence clustering, repertoires with fewer than 30,000 or more than 120,000 public chains were excluded, along with five repertoires with anomalous nucleotide sharing. Imported from immuneACCESS, the table was reduced by TCRdb to in-frame sequences with V and J called. These copies leave out some clones; in studies compared against another copy, an unresolved V gene accounts for under half, and the cause of the remainder is not known. That table is the source of V, J and clone size, and D and trimming were worked out from the DNA. The sample yields 30,000 to 40,000 clones; roughly 69% were counted once. The ten largest clones take up about a fifth of the sample.

The cohort was made up of approximately 670 healthy bone marrow donors. All cohort members were sampled while nominally healthy, although unrecorded immune exposures were likely present. The donor tested CMV seropositive and was one of the 289 seropositive cohort members. Every donor gave a peripheral blood sample, and the peripheral blood mononuclear cells from that sample were used for TCR beta sequencing. Genomic DNA extraction from the blood cell samples was performed with the Qiagen DNeasy Blood Extraction Kit. Its CDR3 holds 16 amino acids, cysteine through phenylalanine. The kept DNA is CDR3 alone, 48 bases in frame from the first base. V loses 3 bases of germline sequence and J loses 3 bases, and the interval between the two ends is 17 bases. From a lookup of the germline V gene, CDR1 and CDR2 are MNHNS and SASEGT.

The TCR comes from a man between 50 and 59 years old in good health and CMV-seropositive. The chain was built from TRBV6-1 and TRBJ1-2; matching of 6 bases hints at TRBD1 as the D gene. Specimen: PBMCs. The nucleotide sequence reads TGTGCCAGCAGTGACGGGCAGGGGCGAGGATACTATGGCTACACCTTC. Translated, this gives CASSDGQGRGYYGYTF.